These 27 T cell receptor delta chains were all obtained from the same sample, sequenced in a study of γδ T cells in repeated Plasmodium falciparum infection. Flow sorting of PBMC yielded separate Vgamma9/Vdelta2+ and Vdelta2-negative gammadelta T cell populations for bulk repertoire analysis. TCRdb used CATT to re-call clones from the multiplex PCR reads. The table has roughly 48,000 delta-chain clones, less than 2% seen once. The sample was gamma-delta T cells from blood. These receptors originate from a pool of human donors (malaria-infected and uninfected, not separated).

This clone was seen more than once but under ten times. The junction does not match germline at one end; this may be a read error. The chain combines TRDV1 with TRDJ3, with 11 bases aligning to TRDD3. The J gene is absent in TCRdb and was assigned here via DNA matching to germline. The CDR3 loop spans 19 amino acids. CDR1 is TSWWSYY, CDR2 QGS, per germline. CDR3 DNA: TGTGCTCTGGGGGAAAAGTTACTGGGGGATATATGGGACACCAGACAGATGTTTTTC. This gives the protein CALGEKLLGDIWDTRQMFF.

This clone was detected only a few times. Given a far larger clone just one base away, this is likely a sequencing read error. The same CDR3 also results from other DNA sequences found in this sample. This chain uses TRDV1 with TRDJ1; D is ambiguous. The J gene comes from matching the DNA to germline here; TCRdb lacks it. Germline lookup yields CDR1 TSWWSYY and CDR2 QGS. This CDR3 comprises 19 residues. Trimming left V 4 bases short and J 2 bases short, with 26 bases between. CDR3 protein: CALGVNFFLWPRETDKLIF. The CDR3, as DNA: TGTGCTCTTGGGGTGAACTTTTTTCTATGGCCCCGAGAGACCGATAAACTCATCTTT.

Comments on this clone: The protein in TCRdb stems from a much larger clone and differs at residue 12 from this DNA's translation, likely a read error; here the protein is translated from the DNA. The rearrangement links TRDV1 to TRDJ3, with D maybe TRDD3 (6 bases). In the absence of a J gene in TCRdb, the DNA was matched to germline to assign it here. The CDR3 spans 18 residues. The V gene's germline CDR1 is TSWWSYY and CDR2 QGS. The CDR3 sequence: CALGEPPVGSWGTRQMFF. In DNA form, the CDR3 reads TGTGCTCTTGGGGAACCTCCCGTCGGCTCCTGGGGCACCCGACAGATGTTTTTC.

This clone came up a few times. The protein held in TCRdb is that of a much larger clone and does not match this DNA's translation at residue 17, likely because of a read error; the protein shown is translated from the DNA. The CDR3 region has the DNA TGTGCTCTTGGGGACGCTATCCAAGCTGGGCCGATTCCGTACGATAAACACATCTTT. Its translation is CALGDAIQAGPIPYDKHIF. The chain recombines TRDV1 with TRDJ1, with D perhaps matching TRDD3 (5 bases). The CDR3 extends over 19 amino acids. Germline V gene sequence: CDR1 TSWWSYY, CDR2 QGS.

As to this clone: The protein held in TCRdb is that of a much larger clone and does not match this DNA's translation at residue 18, likely because of a read error; the protein shown is translated from the DNA. This chain's CDR3 is CALGDAHRTGGYEADKLTF. As DNA, the CDR3 is TGTGCTCTTGGGGATGCTCACCGTACTGGGGGATATGAGGCCGATAAACTCACCTTT. The V gene is TRDV1, the J gene TRDJ1; 11 bases are shared with TRDD3. Germline CDR1 and CDR2: TSWWSYY and QGS. The CDR3 consists of 19 residues.

About this clone: A single base is all that separates this from a far larger clone, so a read error is likely. This sample includes further DNA sequences coding for the same CDR3. The V gene is TRDV1, the J gene TRDJ1; D is perhaps TRDD3 (6 bases). As TCRdb names no J gene, one was assigned here on the basis of a DNA match to germline. CDR1 is TSWWSYY, CDR2 QGS, per germline. The CDR3 runs 21 residues. V was clipped by 3 bases and J by 4 bases, with 33 bases between them. CDR3 nucleotides: TGTGCTCTTGGGGAGGTATTTCTACCCTCAACGCTGGGGATCAATAGCGATAAACTCATCTTT. Translating it yields CALGEVFLPSTLGINSDKLIF.

In the case of this clone: This likely came from a read error, as a far larger clone is one base away. This same CDR3 is encoded by further DNA sequences in the sample. The V and J genes are TRDV1 and TRDJ1; 8 bases line up with TRDD3. TCRdb does not report a J gene; here it was assigned by matching the DNA to germline references. The CDR3 has 21 residues. Germline CDR1 and CDR2: TSWWSYY and QGS. As DNA, the CDR3 is TGTGCCCTTGAGAGGCCTACAGTCCTCTACTGGGGGTTACCGTACACCGATAAACTCATCTTT. It specifies CALERPTVLYWGLPYTDKLIF.

About this clone: Translating this DNA gives a protein that differs at residue 11 from the TCRdb one, which belongs to a much larger clone; a read error is likely, and the protein shown is this translation. The J segment was not called; the V segment is TRDV3. The CDR3 has 13 residues. The germline gives CDR1 TVYSNPD, CDR2 GDNSRS (reference sequence). In DNA form, the CDR3 reads TGTGCCTTTCGGCGCGACTACACCGATAAACCCATCTTT. As protein: CAFRRDYTDKPIF.

This clone turned up a few times. For this DNA, TCRdb reports the protein of a much larger clone, which diverges at residues 11 and 12, most likely from a read error; the protein presented here is translated directly from the DNA. The chain recombines TRDV1 with TRDJ1, with D tentatively TRDD2 or TRDD3 (5 bases each). Looked up from germline, CDR1 is TSWWSYY and CDR2 is QGS. The CDR3 sequence is 19 residues long. V lost 4 bases, J lost 0 bases, and 24 bases lay in between. The CDR3 DNA reads TGTGCTCTTGGGGTGAACAACTTCCCCCCAAAGGGGAACACCGATAAACTCATCTTT. As protein: CALGVNNFPPKGNTDKLIF.

By share of the sample, this clone is medium-sized. This rearrangement joins TRDV1 to TRDJ1; tentatively, D is TRDD3 (8 bases). CDR1 and CDR2 from the germline V gene are TSWWSYY and QGS. The CDR3 sequence is 18 residues long. Deletions cut 5 bases from V and 4 bases from J, with 26 bases between. The CDR3 DNA reads as TGTGCTCTTGGGAAGGCCTTCCTCCGTACTGGGGGTTTCGATAAACTCATCTTT. Amino acid sequence: CALGKAFLRTGGFDKLIF.

This clone has only a few counts. A far more abundant clone sits one base away, making this likely a read error. The sample carries other DNA sequences with the same CDR3. This chain connects TRDV1 to TRDJ2, with 10 positions matching TRDD3. No J gene is reported in TCRdb; it was inferred here by comparing the DNA with germline. The trim removed 3 bases at V and 3 bases at J, leaving 10 bases unmatched. Germline V CDR1 and CDR2: TSWWSYY, QGS. This CDR3 spans 18 amino acids. The CDR3: CALGELQLGDILTAQLFF. The CDR3 DNA sequence: TGTGCTCTTGGGGAGCTCCAGCTGGGGGATATCCTGACAGCACAACTCTTCTTT.

This clone was seen more than once but under ten times. TCRdb's protein for this DNA is that of a much larger clone and differs from the translation at residue 16, likely a read error; the protein shown is the DNA translation. No J gene call was made, and the V gene is TRDV2; no check of the table's D call, TRDD3, against the DNA was made. Germline lookup yields CDR1 GEAIGNYY and CDR2 EKD. CDR3 length: 18 residues. CDR3 bases: TGTGCCTGTGACACGGTAGGAGGTACCTGGGGGAAAACCGATAAACGCATCTTT. Translating it yields CACDTVGGTWGKTDKRIF.

This clone has more than one count but fewer than ten. Translating this DNA gives a protein that differs at residue 10 from the TCRdb one, which belongs to a much larger clone; a read error is likely, and the protein shown is this translation. V usage is TRDV1 and J usage is TRDJ1; D gene ambiguous. Assignment of the J gene here rests on matching the DNA to germline, because TCRdb gives none. V was trimmed by 0 bases and J by 1 base, leaving 21 bases between them. The CDR3 runs 19 residues. The germline V gene has CDR1 TSWWSYY and CDR2 QGS. The CDR3 reads CALGELLGGKTLVTDKLIF. CDR3 DNA: TGTGCTCTTGGGGAACTATTGGGAGGTAAGACCCTCGTCACCGATAAACTCATCTTT.

This clone was seen ten or more times. A much larger clone lies one base from this, so it may be a read error. This sample includes further DNA sequences coding for the same CDR3. V is TRDV1 and J is TRDJ3; D assignment may be TRDD2 or TRDD3 (5 bases each). No J segment appears in TCRdb, so it was assigned here by matching the sequence to germline. The CDR3 runs to 19 residues. Germline V lookup: CDR1 TSWWSYY, CDR2 QGS. CDR3 sequence (DNA): TGTGCTCTTGGGGACCGAAGCGGTGGCCATTCCTGGGATACCCGACAGATGTTTTTC. Protein: CALGDRSGGHSWDTRQMFF.

This clone has more than one count but fewer than ten. Translating this DNA gives a protein that differs at residue 19 from the TCRdb one, which belongs to a much larger clone; a read error is likely, and the protein shown is this translation. The chain recombines TRDV1 with TRDJ1, with 8 nucleotides matching TRDD3. No J gene was available from TCRdb, and it was assigned here by a germline match of the DNA. This CDR3 region has 26 residues. V was pared by 2 bases and J by 0 bases, with 35 bases of the junction left unmatched. The germline CDR1 and CDR2 sequences are TSWWSYY and QGS. The CDR3 sequence is CALGEFCFLSSSLAATGGGYTDKLIF. The CDR3 nucleotides read TGTGCTCTTGGGGAATTCTGTTTCCTGTCATCCTCCTTAGCGGCTACTGGGGGCGGGTACACCGATAAACTCATCTTT.

As concerns this clone: This likely reflects a read error, since a far larger clone is one base away. Distinct nucleotide sequences in the sample also encode this CDR3. The chain combines TRDV1 with TRDJ1; 12 nucleotides line up with TRDD3. V shed 9 bases, J shed 1 base, and the junction held 18 bases outside the gene matches. This CDR3 has 19 amino acids. Per germline, CDR1 TSWWSYY and CDR2 QGS. In DNA form, the CDR3 reads TGTGCTCTCGTTAGGGACCTGTACTGGGGGATACATAGCACCGATAAACTCATCTTT. Translation: CALVRDLYWGIHSTDKLIF.

This clone came up a few times. A far larger clone is one nucleotide away, so this likely arose from a read error. Within the sample, other DNA sequences also encode this same CDR3. CDR3 sequence reads: CALGGGPPFVLGALYTDKLIF. As DNA, the CDR3 is TGTGCTCTCGGGGGGGGCCCTCCTTTCGTACTGGGGGCCTTGTACACCGATAAACTCATCTTT. V usage is TRDV1 and J usage is TRDJ1; TRDD3 agrees at 8 bases. As TCRdb names no J gene, one was assigned here on the basis of a DNA match to germline. The CDR3 loop spans 21 amino acids. Germline values: CDR1 TSWWSYY, CDR2 QGS.

This clone was seen more than once but under ten times. This is likely an artifact of a read error, given a far larger clone one base away. Other DNA sequences of this sample code for an identical CDR3. V is TRDV1 and J is TRDJ1, with D possibly matching TRDD3 (5 bases). TCRdb is silent on the J gene; assignment here came from matching the DNA to germline. The CDR3 extends over 22 amino acids. Germline V CDR1 and CDR2: TSWWSYY, QGS. CDR3 residues: CALGELKPNPKGPAQYTDKLIF. The CDR3 nucleotides are TGCGCTCTTGGGGAACTCAAACCAAACCCGAAGGGACCCGCACAGTACACCGATAAACTCATCTTT.

With respect to this clone: This is likely an artifact of a read error, given a far larger clone one base away. V and J are TRDV1 and TRDJ1; the D is unclear. TCRdb leaves out the J gene; it was filled in here by matching the DNA to germline. The CDR3 totals 17 residues. Germline CDR1 is TSWWSYY and CDR2 is QGS. As DNA, the CDR3 is TGTGCCCTAATCCCCTCTGCAAGGCTGGTCCCCACCGATAAACTCATCTTT. Its translation: CALIPSARLVPTDKLIF.

This clone came up many times. It may be a read error: a sequence one base away is much more abundant. This CDR3 is also generated by other DNA sequences in the sample. This chain uses TRDV1 with TRDJ1; weak D call: TRDD3 (6 bases). The CDR3 is made up of 22 amino acids. V gave up 3 bases and J gave up 2 bases, with 34 bases separating them. Per germline, CDR1 TSWWSYY and CDR2 QGS. The CDR3 loop is CALGDHHYFFHWAALRTDKLIF. CDR3 nucleotides: TGTGCTCTTGGGGATCATCACTACTTCTTTCACTGGGCCGCCCTCCGTACCGATAAACTCATCTTT.

Within the sample, this clone is medium-sized (0.01 to 0.1%). This chain uses TRDV2 with TRDJ1; TRDD3 aligns across 10 bases. Germline lookup yields CDR1 GEAIGNYY and CDR2 EKD. Unmatched junction bases numbered 4, after V lost 3 bases and J lost 1 base. This CDR3 has 15 residues. CDR3 amino acids: CACDLLGDPTDKLIF. Here the CDR3 DNA reads TGTGCCTGTGACTTACTGGGGGATCCCACCGATAAACTCATCTTT.

Note on this clone: TCRdb lists the protein of a much larger clone for this DNA, which differs at residue 15, so this is likely a read error; the protein given here is translated from the DNA itself. V is TRDV1 and J is TRDJ1, with 7 bases matching TRDD2. The J gene is absent in TCRdb and was assigned here via DNA matching to germline. Germline V CDR1 and CDR2: TSWWSYY, QGS. There are 23 residues in the CDR3. J gave up 0 bases and V 3 bases, and 28 bases lay outside the gene matches. Written as DNA, the CDR3 is TGTGCTCTTGGGGACCGGCCTTCCTTCTACGTACTAGTTTCCTCACTGTACACCGATAAACTCATCTTT. Translated: CALGDRPSFYVLVSSLYTDKLIF.

As for this clone: TCRdb records a much larger clone's protein for this DNA, with a difference at residue 5 that likely arises from a read error; the protein given is the translation of the DNA. The genes are TRDV1 and TRDJ1; the match to TRDD3 covers 13 bases. The J gene, not given by TCRdb, was assigned here from a germline match of the nucleotide sequence. The CDR3 sequence is 27 residues long. The germline gives CDR1 TSWWSYY, CDR2 QGS. V lost 6 bases to trimming and J lost 0 bases; unmatched junction nucleotides: 37. CDR3 coding DNA: TGTGCTCTTGGCGGACCGCCTACCATTCCCCGACTCAAGGACTGGGGGATACGCGGGAGGTACACCGATAAACTCATCTTT. This translates into CALGGPPTIPRLKDWGIRGRYTDKLIF.

In its sample, this clone was seen a few times. The protein in TCRdb stems from a much larger clone and differs at residue 15 from this DNA's translation, likely a read error; here the protein is translated from the DNA. The chain joins TRDV1 to TRDJ1, with D tentatively TRDD2 (6 bases). The CDR3 runs 17 residues. Germline CDR1 reads TSWWSYY; CDR2 reads QGS. Here the CDR3 DNA reads TGTGCTCTTGGGGAACCTCCTACACGGGTGTACACCGATAAACCCATCTTT. Translated, it gives CALGEPPTRVYTDKPIF.

As regards this clone: This DNA's translation differs at residue 13 from TCRdb's protein, which comes from a much larger clone; a read error is likely, and the protein shown is translated from the DNA. The chain combines TRDV1 with TRDJ1; 7 positions agree with TRDD3. CDR3 length equals 17 residues. Germline values: CDR1 TSWWSYY, CDR2 QGS. The CDR3 region is CALGELSLGLYTNKLIF. The CDR3 DNA follows: TGTGCTCTTGGGGAACTCTCACTGGGGCTGTACACCAATAAACTCATCTTT.

This clone is medium-sized. This sample also contains other DNA sequences that code for the same CDR3. The gene calls are TRDV1 and TRDJ1; 10 bases agree with TRDD3. The CDR3 runs 21 residues. After removal of 4 bases from V and 1 base from J, the junction contained 21 bases not matched to a gene. In germline, CDR1 is TSWWSYY, CDR2 QGS. This CDR3 is CALGAGDSYFGGYGGTDKLIF. CDR3 sequence (DNA): TGTGCTCTTGGGGCAGGAGATTCCTACTTCGGGGGATACGGAGGCACCGATAAACTCATCTTT.

This clone occurred a few times. TCRdb's listed protein matches a much larger clone and diverges from this DNA's translation at residue 15, likely through a read error; the protein shown comes from the DNA. The rearrangement uses TRDV1 and TRDJ1, with 11 bases that match TRDD3. No J segment appears in TCRdb, so it was assigned here by matching the sequence to germline. In germline, CDR1 is TSWWSYY, CDR2 QGS. J lost 1 base, V lost 9 bases, and 25 bases had no gene match. The CDR3 consists of 21 residues. The CDR3 is CALRRLIWGIQGGQCTDKLIF. In DNA form, the CDR3 reads TGTGCTCTCCGCCGTCTAATCTGGGGGATACAGGGAGGCCAGTGCACCGATAAACTCATCTTT.